Sequencing of this T cell receptor (beta chain) was carried out in a study of T cell repertoires in cytomegalovirus infection. Study-level information: Indicated by public TCR beta signatures were CMV infection and matching HLA type. Study findings and constraints: HLA-C-restricted, CMV-specific TCR beta clonotypes were dominant ex vivo. Frequencies of public TCR beta families were cumulated, and this identified carriers of CMV plus the relevant HLA.

This CDR3 contains 13 residues. CDR1 and CDR2 from the germline V gene are LNHDA and SQIVND (reference sequence). Trimming cost V 4 bases and J 10 bases; bases outside gene matches: 9. With regard to this clonotype: The target antigen is unknown.

TCRdb re-derived calls from the reads in MiXCR, one entry per CDR3 protein. The sample records approximately 910,000 distinct CDR3 sequences, 30% to 40% being singletons. The material sequenced was cultured CD8+ T cells from PBMCs, taken from culture after CMV antigen stimulation. The sequence came from a human donor in good health (CMV status not recorded). Some clones in this sample may be carry-over from other donors' samples. The chain recombines TRBV19 with TRBJ1-2; 7 bases are shared with TRBD1. The CDR3 DNA reads as TGTGCCAGTAGTAGGCGGACAGGAGCTGACTACACCTTC. This encodes CASSRRTGADYTF.